This is a list of T cell receptor beta chains from one sample in a study of Graves' ophthalmopathy and Graves' hyperthyroidism. Each CDR3 protein is one row after TCRdb ran MiXCR on the multiplex PCR reads. The data contain fewer than 250,000 distinct CDR3 sequences, 25% to 30% of them seen just once; the ten biggest clones take up approximately 9.6%. Sequences were obtained from peripheral blood. The source is a man aged 50 to 60 with Graves' ophthalmopathy. Each CDR3 is given with its conserved first and last residue. Fields, in order: J gene, clone size, D gene, V gene, CDR3 protein, CDR3 DNA. A D gene is named only where the DNA matches it firmly. Only some rows state a clone size, as once, few, many or a class for expanded clones.

TRBJ1-2 | few | - | TRBV24-1 | CATSDPLRHGYTF | TGTGCCACCAGTGATCCCCTCAGACATGGCTACACCTTC
TRBJ2-2 | many | - | TRBV6-2/TRBV6-3 | CASSYSTKLEGGAGELFF | TGTGCCAGCAGTTACTCGACTAAACTAGAGGGGGGCGCCGGGGAGCTGTTTTTT
TRBJ2-7 | many | - | TRBV29-1 | CSVGGRGTYEQYF | TGCAGCGTTGGAGGTCGGGGCACCTACGAGCAGTACTTC
TRBJ1-1 | few | - | TRBV2 | CASSDTMWDLGTEAFF | TGTGCCAGCAGTGATACGATGTGGGATCTTGGAACTGAAGCTTTCTTT
TRBJ2-7 | many | - | TRBV15 | CATSKGRGGYEQYF | TGTGCCACCAGCAAAGGTAGAGGCGGTTACGAGCAGTACTTC
TRBJ1-5 | - | - | TRBV7-2 | CASSYGQQKDQPQHF | TGTGCCAGCAGCTATGGACAGCAGAAGGATCAGCCCCAGCATTTT
TRBJ1-2 | many | - | TRBV12-3/TRBV12-4 | CASSFRGTGYGYTF | TGTGCCAGCAGTTTTCGGGGGACGGGGTATGGCTACACCTTC
TRBJ2-4 | many | - | TRBV2 | CASSGRLAKNIQYF | TGTGCCAGCAGCGGGAGACTAGCCAAAAACATTCAGTACTTC
TRBJ1-5 | - | - | TRBV27 | CASSTHFGSNQPQHF | TGTGCCAGCAGTACACATTTTGGGAGCAATCAGCCCCAGCATTTT
TRBJ2-7 | many | - | TRBV5-1 | CASSLTGEQYF | TGCGCCAGCAGCTTGACTGGTGAGCAGTACTTC